Below, 4 T cell receptor beta chains from the same sample are listed, as sequenced in a study of OX40 agonist ivuxolimab in advanced cancers. The data were produced by immunoSEQ multiplex PCR, yet TCRdb's version contains in-frame clones alone and is incomplete. The sample lists fewer than 45,000 clones, 89% occurring once. The sequenced sample was CD4+ or CD8+ T cells sorted from blood, obtained in a trial of the OX40 agonist ivuxolimab. These receptor sequences come from an adult with an advanced solid tumor such as melanoma, head and neck, liver or kidney cancer.

V is TRBV9 and J is TRBJ2-3; no reliable D call. Trimming removed 5 bases at V and 5 bases at J, with 6 bases between. Germline CDR1 reads SGDLS; CDR2 reads YYNGEE. This CDR3 region has 11 residues. The chain's CDR3 is CASRERDTQYF. Here the CDR3 DNA reads TGTGCCAGCAGGGAGAGAGATACGCAGTATTTT.

This clone was found a few times. The CDR3 sequence is CARQGSYAFF. CDR3 nucleotides: TGTGCAAGGCAGGGGTCTTACGCTTTCTTT. The rearrangement uses TRBV11-3 and TRBJ1-1, with D possibly TRBD1 on 6 matching bases. The CDR3 has 10 residues. Looked up from germline, CDR1 is SGHNT and CDR2 is YENEEA. The full variable domain, rest sourced from reference TRBV11-3 and TRBJ1-1, is EAGVVQSPRYKIIEKKQPVAFWCNPISGHNTLYWYLQNLGQGPELLIRYENEEAVDDSQLPKDRFSAERLKGVDSTLKIQPAELGDSAVYLCARQGSYAFFGQGTRLTVV.

This clone was detected only a few times. The rearrangement links TRBV27 to TRBJ1-1, with D tentatively TRBD1 (5 bases). V was trimmed by 5 bases and J by 3 bases, leaving 13 bases between them. The CDR3 has 14 amino acids. The germline CDR1 and CDR2 sequences are MNHEY and SMNVEV (reference sequence). The CDR3 protein is CASSPQGAHTEAFF. In nucleotides, the CDR3 is TGTGCCAGCAGTCCGCAGGGTGCGCACACTGAAGCTTTCTTT.

J is TRBJ1-2 and V is TRBV4-1; 7 bases line up with TRBD1. Trimming took 4 bases from V and 6 from J; bases not matched to a gene: 8. CDR3 length: 14 amino acids. Germline V gene data show CDR1 as MGHRA and CDR2 as YSYEKL. The CDR3 protein is CASSLHRGLDGYTF. As DNA, the CDR3 is TGCGCCAGCAGCCTTCACAGGGGTTTGGATGGCTACACCTTC.